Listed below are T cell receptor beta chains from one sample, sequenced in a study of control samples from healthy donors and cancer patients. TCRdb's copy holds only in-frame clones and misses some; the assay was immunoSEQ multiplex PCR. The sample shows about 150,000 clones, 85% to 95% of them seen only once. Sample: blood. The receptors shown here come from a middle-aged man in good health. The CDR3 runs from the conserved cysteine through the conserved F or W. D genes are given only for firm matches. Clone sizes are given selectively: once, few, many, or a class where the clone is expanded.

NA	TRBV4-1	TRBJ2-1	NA	TGCGCCAGCAGCCAATCCCGGGCCGACAATGAGCAGTTCTTC	CASSQSRADNEQFF
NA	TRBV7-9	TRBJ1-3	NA	TGTGCCAGCAGTTCTGGAAACACCATATATTTT	CASSSGNTIYF
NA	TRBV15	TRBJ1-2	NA	TGTGCCACCAGCAGAGATACCGGGAACTATGGCTACACCTTC	CATSRDTGNYGYTF
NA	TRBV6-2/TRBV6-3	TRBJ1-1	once	TGTGCCAGCAGTTCTGCTAGAACAAAAGCTTTCTTT	CASSSARTKAFF
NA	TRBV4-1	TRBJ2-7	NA	TGCGCCAGCAGCCAGGGCCACCGGGACTTCCCGACCTACGAGCAGTACTTC	CASSQGHRDFPTYEQYF
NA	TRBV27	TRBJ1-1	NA	TGTGCCAGCAGTCGTAAGAAGTCCGGTGTGAACACTGAAGCTTTCTTT	CASSRKKSGVNTEAFF
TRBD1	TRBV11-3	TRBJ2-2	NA	TGTGCCAGCAGCCCCCGGACAGGGGGCGATTCTGCGAACACCGGGGAGCTGTTTTTT	CASSPRTGGDSANTGELFF
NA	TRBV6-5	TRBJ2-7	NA	TGTGCCAGCAGTTATGGGGCAGCTACCTACGAGCAGTACTTC	CASSYGAATYEQYF
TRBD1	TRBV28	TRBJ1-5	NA	TGTGCCAGCAGTCCGTCAGGCGGGACAGGGGTTGGCAATCAGCCCCAGCATTTT	CASSPSGGTGVGNQPQHF
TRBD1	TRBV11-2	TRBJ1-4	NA	TGTGCCAGCAGCTTAGGGGACAGGGACGAGGAAAAACTGTTTTTT	CASSLGDRDEEKLFF
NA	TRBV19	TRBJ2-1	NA	TGTGCCTCCGCCCGGGGAGGAGAGCGGAATGAGCAGTTCTTC	CASARGGERNEQFF
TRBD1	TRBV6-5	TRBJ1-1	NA	TGTGCCAGCAGCCCCCGAGGGGGCCCGAACACTGAAGCTTTCTTT	CASSPRGGPNTEAFF
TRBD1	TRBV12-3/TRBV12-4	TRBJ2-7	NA	TGTGCCAGCAGCATACGCGACAGGGCCGAGCAGTACTTC	CASSIRDRAEQYF
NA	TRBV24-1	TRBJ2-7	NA	TGTGCCACCAGTGATTCGGGCAGTATCCACGAACAGTACTTC	CATSDSGSIHEQYF
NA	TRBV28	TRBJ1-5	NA	TGTGCCAGCAACGGGGCTTTCAATCAGCCCCAGCATTTT	CASNGAFNQPQHF
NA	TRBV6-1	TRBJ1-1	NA	TGTGCCAGCAGTGAATTTGTTGGCCCTGAAGCTTTCTTT	CASSEFVGPEAFF